The next 3 T cell receptor beta chains were all read from a single sample in a study of T-cell reconstitution after alpha-beta-depleted transplantation in children. A TCRbeta library incorporating unique molecular identifiers was prepared. TCRdb reprocessed the PCR reads via MiXCR and lists one record per CDR3 protein. Of roughly 670,000 distinct CDR3 sequences in the sample, 10% to 15% are singletons; the top ten hold 0.79%. The specimen comprised PBMCs, sampled before TCRalphabeta/CD19-depleted stem cell transplant. All receptors derive from a girl aged 2 to 10 with congenital amegakaryocytic thrombocytopenia, due to receive a stem cell transplant.

The J gene is TRBJ2-7, the V gene TRBV6-1, with 15 bases identical to TRBD2. The junction had 5 bases not matched to a gene; V was cut back by 6 bases and J by 2 bases. Germline CDR1 is MNHNS and CDR2 is SASEGT. The length of the CDR3 is 16 residues. CDR3 nucleotide sequence: TGTGCCAGCAGACTTGGGACTAGCGGGAGGACCTACGAGCAGTACTTC. It specifies CASRLGTSGRTYEQYF.

The rearrangement links TRBV6-1 to TRBJ2-1; D possibly corresponds to TRBD2 (5 bases). Deletions cut 7 bases from V and 4 bases from J, with 20 bases between. Germline V CDR1 and CDR2: MNHNS, SASEGT. This CDR3 region has 16 residues. CDR3 in amino acids: CASTPQSGDIYNEQFF. DNA for the CDR3: TGTGCCAGCACCCCCCAAAGCGGAGACATTTACAATGAGCAGTTCTTC.

J is TRBJ2-1 and V is TRBV12-3 or TRBV12-4, with TRBD2 identical over 10 bases. The CDR3 is 15 residues long. V gave up 7 bases and J gave up 10 bases; unmatched junction bases: 13. The CDR3 DNA reads as TGTGCCAGCACCTCGCGGGTAGCGGGAGGATGGGAGCAGTTCTTC. Protein sequence: CASTSRVAGGWEQFF.